Sequencing of this T cell receptor (beta chain) was carried out in a study of cytomegalovirus exposure and HLA in healthy donors (dated by TCRdb to 2015 to 2018). Concerning the study at large: An earlier analysis of about 530 of the donors reported about 280 Gb of sequence data and approximately 120 million unique TCR beta sequences obtained from about 180 million T cells. An early release that covered fewer than 750 HLA-typed donors contained approximately 290 gigabases of sequencing data and about 84 million unique TCR sequences. The genetic ancestry cluster associated with self-reported Caucasian donors included 80% to 90% of the roughly 380 genotyped donors. The aim of the study was to test whether cataloging public T cell receptors could identify signatures of past pathogen exposure. The T cell repertoires of 670 or so subjects were profiled by immunosequencing and related to cytomegalovirus serostatus. A separate validation cohort of 90 to 150 different subjects was used in addition to the roughly 670-subject first cohort. The study combined high-throughput TCR immunosequencing, statistical association of individual TCRs with disease status, and machine learning to predict cytomegalovirus infection status. In a later analysis, previously published TCR beta repertoires from 666 donors were re-analyzed and high-resolution HLA genotyping was added so that TCR occurrence patterns could be studied. In the later analysis, no new phenotypic data were used to find candidate immune exposures; instead, reliance was placed on TCR beta sequences and their occurrence across donors. To decide whether each TCR beta V gene segment behaved as functional or pseudogenic, an earlier analysis of some 570 of the donors relied on high-throughput TCR beta sequencing. Donor age, sex, ethnicity and CMV serostatus were compiled alongside the repertoire data. A later genetic analysis took genome-wide SNP genotypes for about three fifths of the roughly 700 donors and used that subset as a discovery cohort. Every discovery cohort repertoire had been produced on one sequencing platform. Class I and class II HLA loci were covered by the typing at four-digit resolution. Typing coverage varied by locus: roughly 629-640 donors for A, B, C, DRB1 and DQB1; roughly 520 for DQA1; around 570 for DPA1; 450 to 480 for DPB1. Because of strong linkage in the cohort, roughly five DR-DQ haplotypes were treated as single units for association and clustering. On average, around 200,000 unique TCR beta nucleotide sequences were sequenced per donor among about 400 genotyped donors of the cohort, with 15% to 20% of those sequences being non-productive. General conclusions and limits of the study: The sequencing pipeline was judged likely to have produced a cluster of highly shared sequence variants as a technical artifact. A further reported finding was that TCR beta sequences accurately predicted the HLA-A and HLA-B alleles for most subjects in the first cohort. Most TCR sequences were observed very rarely across donors, whereas some public TCRs were present in many individuals. In an earlier analysis of approximately 590 of the donors, most TCR beta V segments appeared in productive rearrangements about 87% or about 30% of the time, broadly matching IMGT annotations. Some IMGT-functional V segments, including TRBV6-2 and TRBV6-3, could not be told apart with the 87-base-pair reads, so those segments were excluded. In vitro tests confirmed that a few of the cytomegalovirus-associated TCR beta chains recognize cytomegalovirus antigens. For the cohort, immune exposure information was limited to CMV serostatus. In a later genetic analysis, a missense DCLRE1C variant was associated with V-gene and J-gene trimming of TCR beta chains, and the association was replicated in an independent cohort. In a later analysis, the rate of TCR association differed among HLA loci, with DRB1 alleles having the most associated TCRs and HLA-C alleles having the fewest. In a later genetic analysis, fewer N-insertions in productive TCRs were reported among donors in an Asian-associated ancestry cluster than the roughly 700-donor mean. Correlated functional status among segregating V segments might reflect linkage disequilibrium, but an unknown experimental factor could not be ruled out. A later analysis found that HLA-associated TCR beta chains were more clonally expanded and had lower generation probabilities than equally common non-associated chains. The authors suggested that the approach could potentially be generalized to other disease states and immunological phenotypes. According to a later analysis, parvovirus B19, influenza, CMV and Epstein-Barr virus appeared linked to several top co-occurrence clusters. The classifier was reported to diagnose cytomegalovirus status with high specificity and sensitivity in both the original and validation cohorts. Because HLA typing was unavailable for some donors at each locus, only the typed subset was used in association tests. Only TCR beta chains were sequenced in this cohort, and the absence of alpha or paired-chain data limited detectable features. Roughly uniform sequencing depth across donors was assumed in presence/absence analyses, although this assumption may not hold. Because counts were too low, fewer than 20 rarely observed V segments, including chromosome 9 orphons, were excluded from the earlier analysis of around 590 of the donors. Strong co-occurrence of HLA alleles, especially DR and DQ, made assigning TCR associations to individual alleles difficult. The study listed 150 to 200 TCR beta chains as associated with cytomegalovirus. A later analysis found that most CMV-associated TCR beta chains appeared HLA-restricted, with HLA associations seemingly driven largely by CMV exposure. At a false discovery rate of 0.05, a later analysis linked 15,000 to 20,000 TCR beta sequences to specific HLA alleles.

The cohort was made up of hundreds of healthy bone marrow donors. At the time of sampling, every cohort member was nominally healthy, though immune exposures that went unrecorded were likely present. The donor was CMV seronegative and belonged to the group of 350 or so seronegative cohort members. Each donor provided a peripheral blood sample, and peripheral blood mononuclear cells were used for TCR beta sequencing. Genomic DNA was extracted from the blood cell samples with the Qiagen DNeasy Blood Extraction Kit. Regarding this clone: It has no known antigen specificity. Per-base quality was not reported, and no clone a single base away is much larger than it.

From the germline V gene (reference sequence), CDR1 is SEHNR and CDR2 is FQNEAQ. Inclusive of the bounding cysteine and phenylalanine, the CDR3 is 15 residues long. The entry retains the CDR3 DNA only, 45 bases that are in frame from base 1. The germline V end is reduced by 5 bases and the J end by 5 bases; junction bases left unmatched: 6. The library was produced with the immunoSEQ multiplex PCR assay. For the multiplex PCR, a mixture combining 60 forward primers for TCR Vbeta segments and 13 reverse primers for TCR Jbeta segments was used. The CDR3 region of rearranged TCR beta genes was amplified from genomic DNA by a multiplex PCR assay. The Illumina HiSeq System was used to sequence the amplified TCR beta libraries as 87-base-pair reads. On the authors' methods: A later analysis tallied tens of millions of unique TCR beta chains across the approximately 670 repertoires, and about 10 million of those chains were shared by two or more donors. To remove PCR and sequencing errors, raw reads were error-corrected and collapsed into unique sequences using a nearest-neighbor algorithm that merged closely related sequences. To assign V, D and J gene segments, CDR3 sequences were aligned to IMGT reference sequences. Each retained sequence needed at least a six-nucleotide match to both a V gene segment and a J gene segment. A rearrangement counted as productive if the CDR3 had no stop codons and remained in frame with V and J, and every other rearrangement counted as non-productive. Following IMGT convention, CDR3 was defined as the stretch from the second conserved V-encoded cysteine up to the conserved J-encoded phenylalanine. Sequences without an unambiguous match to a single V gene segment were excluded from the earlier analysis of approximately 600 of the donors. An earlier analysis of about 600 of the donors called V segments functional above 56.7% productive rearrangements and segregating when the between-donor standard deviation exceeded 5%. A statistical classification framework was built to diagnose cytomegalovirus status from the catalog of TCR beta chain sequences. A later analysis assigned V and J genes by comparing TCR nucleotide sequences with IMGT/GENE-DB human TR gene sequences. A later analysis assigned CDR3 sequences and most-parsimonious VDJ recombination scenarios with the TCRdist pipeline. In a later analysis, every TCR beta chain was defined by the combination of its CDR3 amino acid sequence and its V-gene family, and reads without a unique V-gene family were dropped. As a way to deal with suspected cross-contamination and a sequencing artifact, a later analysis dropped hundreds of nucleotide sequences that were highly shared and had low generation probability. In a later analysis, a clonal expansion index for each public chain was calculated from normalized within-repertoire ranks of inferred template counts. In a later analysis, generation probabilities were computed with a VDJ recombination model fitted to out-of-frame rearrangements, and the resulting probabilities were checked against IGoR. In a later analysis, TCR-TCR, TCR-HLA and TCR-CMV co-occurrence was scored with hypergeometric tests, and a repertoire-size bias correction was applied to TCR pairs. In a later analysis, false discovery rates were estimated by permuting HLA or CMV assignments 20 times. In a later analysis, co-occurring TCRs were grouped using DBSCAN, with TCRdist sequence similarity added in when clustering inside HLA-allele-positive subsets. Co-occurrence clustering excluded repertoires with fewer than 30,000 or more than 120,000 public chains, plus five with anomalous nucleotide sharing. TCRdb obtained this table from immuneACCESS and retained in-frame rearrangements with V and J assigned. These tables miss some clones; where compared with another copy, unresolved V genes account for less than half of the shortfall, and the remainder is unexplained. That table supplies the V and J calls and clone size; D and trimming were determined from the DNA. Counted in this sample were approximately 130,000 clones; around 77% of them appeared once. Around 1.2% of the sample lies in the top ten.

The source is a man in his fifties or sixties in good health and CMV-seronegative. The sequence links TRBV7-9 to TRBJ2-1, and 10 bases in between align with TRBD1. The sample comprised PBMCs. The DNA sequence follows: TGTGCCAGCAGCCGGGACAGGGGTCTCCACAATGAGCAGTTCTTC. Translation gives CASSRDRGLHNEQFF.